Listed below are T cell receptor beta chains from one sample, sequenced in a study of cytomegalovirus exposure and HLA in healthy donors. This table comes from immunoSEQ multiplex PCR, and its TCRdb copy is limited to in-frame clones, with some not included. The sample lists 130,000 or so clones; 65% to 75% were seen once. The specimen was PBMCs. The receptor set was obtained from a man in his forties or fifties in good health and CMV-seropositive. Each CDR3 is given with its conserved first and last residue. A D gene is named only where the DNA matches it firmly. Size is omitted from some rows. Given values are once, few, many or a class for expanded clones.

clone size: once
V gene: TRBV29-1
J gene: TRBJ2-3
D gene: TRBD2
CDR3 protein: CSVGSGRAGDTQYF
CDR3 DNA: TGCAGCGTTGGGAGCGGGAGGGCCGGGGATACGCAGTATTTT

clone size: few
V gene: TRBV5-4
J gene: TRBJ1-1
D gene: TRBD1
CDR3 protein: CASSWDRGGTEAFF
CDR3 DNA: TGTGCCAGCAGCTGGGACAGGGGCGGCACTGAAGCTTTCTTT

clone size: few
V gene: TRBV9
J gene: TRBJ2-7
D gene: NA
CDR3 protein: CASSATGLEQYF
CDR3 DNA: TGTGCCAGCAGCGCTACAGGGCTCGAGCAGTACTTC

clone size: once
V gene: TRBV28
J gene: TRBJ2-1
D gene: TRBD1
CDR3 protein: CASSLPGQGSYNEQFF
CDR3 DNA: TGTGCCAGCAGTTTACCCGGACAGGGCTCCTACAATGAGCAGTTCTTC

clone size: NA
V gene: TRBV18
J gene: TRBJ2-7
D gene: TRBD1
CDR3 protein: CASSPPGQATSYEQYF
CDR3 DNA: TGTGCCAGCTCACCTCCGGGACAGGCGACCTCCTACGAGCAGTACTTC

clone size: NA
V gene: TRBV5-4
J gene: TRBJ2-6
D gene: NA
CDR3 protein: CASSPGTPSGANVLTF
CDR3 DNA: TGTGCCAGCAGCCCCGGGACACCCTCTGGGGCCAACGTCCTGACTTTC

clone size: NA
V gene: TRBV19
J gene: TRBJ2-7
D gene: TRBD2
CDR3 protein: CASSIDTSGSGYEQYF
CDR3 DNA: TGTGCCAGTAGTATAGACACTAGCGGGAGCGGATACGAGCAGTACTTC

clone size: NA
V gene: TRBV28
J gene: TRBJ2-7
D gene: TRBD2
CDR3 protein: CASSRLAGGYSSYEQYF
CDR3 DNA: TGTGCCAGCAGCCGGCTAGCGGGAGGCTATTCCTCCTACGAGCAGTACTTC

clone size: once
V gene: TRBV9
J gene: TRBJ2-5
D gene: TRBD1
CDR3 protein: CASSVAMRDSQETQYF
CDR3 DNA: TGTGCCAGCAGCGTAGCGATGAGGGACAGCCAAGAGACCCAGTACTTC

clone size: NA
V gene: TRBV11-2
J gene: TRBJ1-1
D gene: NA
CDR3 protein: CASGFGVTEAFF
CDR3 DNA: TGTGCCAGCGGGTTCGGGGTCACTGAAGCTTTCTTT

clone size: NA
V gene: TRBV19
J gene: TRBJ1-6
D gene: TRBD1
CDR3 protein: CASVRKPGGDSPLHF
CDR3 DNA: TGTGCCAGTGTAAGAAAACCAGGGGGCGATTCACCCCTCCACTTT

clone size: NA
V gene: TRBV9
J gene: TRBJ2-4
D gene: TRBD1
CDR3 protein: CASSAETGQGGKNIQYF
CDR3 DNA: TGTGCCAGCAGCGCGGAGACCGGACAGGGCGGCAAAAACATTCAGTACTTC

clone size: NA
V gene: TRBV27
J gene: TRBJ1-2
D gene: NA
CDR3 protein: CASSALGGCGYTF
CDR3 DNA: TGTGCCAGCAGTGCCCTCGGGGGGTGCGGCTACACCTTC

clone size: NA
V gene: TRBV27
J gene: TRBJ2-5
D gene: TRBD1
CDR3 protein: CASRRGLGETQYF
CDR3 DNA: TGTGCCAGCCGCAGGGGGCTGGGGGAGACCCAGTACTTC

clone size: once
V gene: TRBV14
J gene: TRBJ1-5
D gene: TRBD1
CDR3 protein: CASSPAGQGNQPQHF
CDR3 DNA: TGTGCCAGCAGCCCCGCCGGACAGGGCAATCAGCCCCAGCATTTT

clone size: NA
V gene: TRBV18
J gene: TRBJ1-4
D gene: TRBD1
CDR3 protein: CASSPPGTGYEKLFF
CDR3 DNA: TGTGCCAGCTCACCACCGGGGACAGGCTACGAAAAACTGTTTTTT